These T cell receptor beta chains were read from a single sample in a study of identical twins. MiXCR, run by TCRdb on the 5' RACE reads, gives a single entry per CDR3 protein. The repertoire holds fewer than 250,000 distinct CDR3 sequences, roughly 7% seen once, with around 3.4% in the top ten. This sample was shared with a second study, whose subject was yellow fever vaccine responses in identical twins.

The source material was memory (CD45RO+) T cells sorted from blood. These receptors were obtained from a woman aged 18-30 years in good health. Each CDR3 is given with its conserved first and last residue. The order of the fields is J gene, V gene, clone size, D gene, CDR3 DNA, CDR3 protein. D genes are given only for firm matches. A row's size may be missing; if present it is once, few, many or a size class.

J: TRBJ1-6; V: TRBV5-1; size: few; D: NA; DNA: TGCGCCAGCAGCACATCAACCTATAATTCACCCCTCCACTTT; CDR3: CASSTSTYNSPLHF
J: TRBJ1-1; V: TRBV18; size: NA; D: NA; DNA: TGTGCCAGCTCAATGCCCGGAGTGAACACTGAAGCTTTCTTT; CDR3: CASSMPGVNTEAFF
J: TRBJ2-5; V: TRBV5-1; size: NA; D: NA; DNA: TGCGCCAGCAGCTTGTTTTACCACCAAGAGACCCAGTACTTC; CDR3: CASSLFYHQETQYF
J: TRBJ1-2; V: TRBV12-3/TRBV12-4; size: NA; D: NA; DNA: TGTGCCAGCAGTTTCATCGGGGACGGTAACTATGGCTACACCTTC; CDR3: CASSFIGDGNYGYTF
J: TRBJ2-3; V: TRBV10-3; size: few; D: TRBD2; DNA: TGTGCCATCAGTGAGTTCGGGGGGGCCACAGATACGCAGTATTTT; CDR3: CAISEFGGATDTQYF
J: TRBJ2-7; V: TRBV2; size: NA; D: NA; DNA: TGTGCCAGCAGTGAGGGAGGCGAGCAGTACTTC; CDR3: CASSEGGEQYF
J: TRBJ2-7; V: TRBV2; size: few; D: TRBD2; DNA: TGTAATCGGGACTACCAATACGAGCAGTACTTC; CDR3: CNRDYQYEQYF
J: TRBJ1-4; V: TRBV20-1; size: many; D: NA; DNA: TGCAGTGCCAAACAGGTTGGATCCGAAAAACTGTTTTTT; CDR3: CSAKQVGSEKLFF
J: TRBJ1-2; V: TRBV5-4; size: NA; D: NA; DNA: TGTGCCAGCAGCACGGGACAACAGAACTATGGCTACACCTTC; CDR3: CASSTGQQNYGYTF
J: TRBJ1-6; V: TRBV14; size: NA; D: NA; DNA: TGTGCCAGCAGCCAAGTCCCGAATTCACCCCTCCACTTT; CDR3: CASSQVPNSPLHF
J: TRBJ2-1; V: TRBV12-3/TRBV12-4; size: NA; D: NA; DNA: TGTGCCAGCAGTTTCCCCCCTGTGGGTAATGAGCAGTTCTTC; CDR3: CASSFPPVGNEQFF
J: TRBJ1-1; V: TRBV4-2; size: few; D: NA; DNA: TGTGCCAGCAGCCAACCCGACAGGAACACTGAAGCTTTCTTT; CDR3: CASSQPDRNTEAFF
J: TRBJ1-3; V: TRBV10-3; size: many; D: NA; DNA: TGTGCCATACAGGGTACCGGAAACACCATATATTTT; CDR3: CAIQGTGNTIYF
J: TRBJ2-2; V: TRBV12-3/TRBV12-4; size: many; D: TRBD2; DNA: TGTGCCAGCAGTTTTGTAGCGGGCACCGGGGAGCTGTTTTTT; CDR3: CASSFVAGTGELFF
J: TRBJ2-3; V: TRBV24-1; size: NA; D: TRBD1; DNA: TGTGCCACCAGTGGGGTGGACAGGGGTTTGACAGATACGCAGTATTTT; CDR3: CATSGVDRGLTDTQYF
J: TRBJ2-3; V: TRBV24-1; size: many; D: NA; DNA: TGTGCCACCAGTGATTTGTTTGGGGCAGATACGCAGTATTTT; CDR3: CATSDLFGADTQYF
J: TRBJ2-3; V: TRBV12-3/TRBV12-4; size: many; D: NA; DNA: TGTGCCACCGAGGGGTTTGACACAGATACGCAGTATTTT; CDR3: CATEGFDTDTQYF
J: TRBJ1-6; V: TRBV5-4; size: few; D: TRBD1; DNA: TGTGCCAGCAGCTCAACAGGGGGTTCTAATTCACCCCTCCACTTT; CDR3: CASSSTGGSNSPLHF
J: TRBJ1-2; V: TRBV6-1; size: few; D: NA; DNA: TGTGCCAGCAGTCGGGACTCCCTTAACTATGGCTACACCTTC; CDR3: CASSRDSLNYGYTF
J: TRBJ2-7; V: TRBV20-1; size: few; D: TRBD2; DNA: TGCAGTGCTAGAGTTGGGACTAGCGGGGGCCTTTACGAGCAGTACTTC; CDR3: CSARVGTSGGLYEQYF
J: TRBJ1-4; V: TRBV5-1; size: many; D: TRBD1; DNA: TGCGCCAGCGCAGGGACAGACCCGAATCGGGAAAAACTGTTTTTT; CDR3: CASAGTDPNREKLFF
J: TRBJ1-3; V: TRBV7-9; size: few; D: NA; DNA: TGTGCCAGCAGCTCAGGACAAGACTCTGGAAACACCATATATTTT; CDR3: CASSSGQDSGNTIYF
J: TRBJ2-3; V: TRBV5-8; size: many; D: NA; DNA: TGTGCCAGCAGCTTGGCGAGGTCGAGGTTCACAGATACGCAGTATTTT; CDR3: CASSLARSRFTDTQYF
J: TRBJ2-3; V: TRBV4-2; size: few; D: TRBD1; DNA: TGTGCCAGCGCGACCGGGACAGGGGATGTAACAGATACGCAGTATTTT; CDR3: CASATGTGDVTDTQYF
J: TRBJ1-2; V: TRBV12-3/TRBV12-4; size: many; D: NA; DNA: TGTGCCAGCAACTCCTGGGCAACCGGTTTCCCCCCTAACTATGGCTACACCTTC; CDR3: CASNSWATGFPPNYGYTF
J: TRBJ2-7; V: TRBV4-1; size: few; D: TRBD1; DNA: TGCGCCAGCAGCCAAGGCCCCGAGACAGGGGACGAGCAGTACTTC; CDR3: CASSQGPETGDEQYF
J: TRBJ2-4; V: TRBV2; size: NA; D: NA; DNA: TGTGCCAGCAGTGAGTCCCTTTTGGGCAGAGCCAAAAACATTCAGTACTTC; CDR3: CASSESLLGRAKNIQYF
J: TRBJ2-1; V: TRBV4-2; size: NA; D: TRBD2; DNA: TGTGCCAGCAGCCAACTAGCGGGGGAGCGTCAGGAGCTGTTCTTC; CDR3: CASSQLAGERQELFF
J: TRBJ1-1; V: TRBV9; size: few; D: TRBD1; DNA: TGTGCCAGCAGCGGATGGGACAGACAGAACACTGAAGCTTTCTTT; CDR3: CASSGWDRQNTEAFF
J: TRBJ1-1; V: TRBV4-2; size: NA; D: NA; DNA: TGTGCCAGCAGCCAGAATACAGGGAACACTGAAGCTTTCTTT; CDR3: CASSQNTGNTEAFF
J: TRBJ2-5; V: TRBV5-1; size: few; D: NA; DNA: TGCGCCAGCAGTCCCACCGGCGCCCCCCAAGAGACCCAGTACTTC; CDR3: CASSPTGAPQETQYF
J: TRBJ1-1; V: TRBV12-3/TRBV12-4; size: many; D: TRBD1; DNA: TGTGCCAGCAGTTTACAACAGGGGAGTAACACTGAAGCTTTCTTT; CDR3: CASSLQQGSNTEAFF
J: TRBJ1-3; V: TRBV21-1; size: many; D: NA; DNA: TGTGCCAGCAGCAGAAACAGGGTGCTCTCTGGAAACACCATATATTTT; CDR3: CASSRNRVLSGNTIYF
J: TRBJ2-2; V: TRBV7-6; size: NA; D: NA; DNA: TGTGCCAGCAATCGTGGGGCGGAGAACACCGGGGAGCTGTTTTTT; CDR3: CASNRGAENTGELFF
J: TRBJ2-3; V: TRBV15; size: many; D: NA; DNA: TGTGCCACCAGCAGAGATAAGCTGGGCACAGATACGCAGTATTTT; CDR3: CATSRDKLGTDTQYF
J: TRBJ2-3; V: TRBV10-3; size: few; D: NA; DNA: TGTGCCATCACCCAGGGTTTGGGCACAGATACGCAGTATTTT; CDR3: CAITQGLGTDTQYF
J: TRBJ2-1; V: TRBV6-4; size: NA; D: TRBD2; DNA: TGTGCCAGCAGTGTCGCTAGCGGGGGGTACAATGAGCAGTTCTTC; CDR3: CASSVASGGYNEQFF
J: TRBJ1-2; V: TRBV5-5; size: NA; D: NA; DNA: TGTGCCAGCAGCCCCAGGGATCGCTGCTATGGCTACACCTTC; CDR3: CASSPRDRCYGYTF
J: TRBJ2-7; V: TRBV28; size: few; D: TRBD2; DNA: TGTGCCAGCACATTTAGCGGGACAAACTACGAGCAGTACTTC; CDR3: CASTFSGTNYEQYF
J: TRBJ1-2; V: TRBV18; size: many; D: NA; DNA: TGTGCCAGCTCCATCGAAGACAGCTATGGCTACACCTTC; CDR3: CASSIEDSYGYTF
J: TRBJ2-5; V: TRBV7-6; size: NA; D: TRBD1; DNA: TGTGCCAGCAGCTTAGGGGGACAGCCCCAAGAGACCCAGTACTTC; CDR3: CASSLGGQPQETQYF
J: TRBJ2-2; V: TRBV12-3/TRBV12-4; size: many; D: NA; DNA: TGTGCCAGCACCCGGACAGAGATCACCGGGGAGCTGTTTTTT; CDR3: CASTRTEITGELFF